The sequence of this T cell receptor (beta chain) was determined in a study of T cells in Graves' hyperthyroidism and ophthalmopathy (dated by TCRdb to about 2019). Context from the whole study: A discovery cohort of around 98 patients, 43 with Graves' ophthalmopathy and over 55 with stable Graves' hyperthyroidism, was used to find distinguishing TCR V-J signatures. An independent validation cohort of under 20 hyperthyroidism patients and some 15 patients who later progressed to ophthalmopathy tested prospective prediction of ophthalmopathy. The 95 to 100 discovery patients were randomly split 7:3 into training and test sets. Thyroid tissue and blood T-cell repertoires from about six Graves' hyperthyroidism patients were also compared in the study. After blood sampling, hyperthyroidism patients were treated with methimazole at a starting dose of 30 mg daily, and ophthalmopathy patients were treated with high-dose intravenous methylprednisolone. TCR Vbeta CDR3 sequencing of roughly 140 peripheral blood samples (fewer than 45 ophthalmopathy, roughly 72 hyperthyroidism and approximately 17 progressor patients) is reported in the paper.

Exclusion was applied to patients with uncontrolled infections, other autoimmune diseases, pregnancy or lactation. Diagnoses relied on clinical symptoms, serum thyroxine and TRAb, thyroid ultrasound and orbital computed tomography. Total RNA was extracted using Trizol reagent, and RNA quality was assessed on an Agilent 2100 Bioanalyzer. The germline V gene yields SGHTA for CDR1 and FQGNSA for CDR2. CDR3 length: 14 amino acids, cysteine to phenylalanine. Only the CDR3 portion is preserved as DNA: 42 bases, with reading frame beginning at the first base. V loses 2 bases, J loses 7 bases, and the germline ends lie 14 bases apart. Paper-wide results and their limitations: Most expanded thyroid clonotypes (frequency above 0.001) were also detected in blood, a finding suggesting that blood repertoires may reflect thyroid immune responses. During validation, the model predicted progression to ophthalmopathy a median of about 6.5 months ahead of onset, with almost 71% sensitivity and less than 85% specificity. A model built on a 13 V-J signature distinguished ophthalmopathy from stable hyperthyroidism, reaching over 85% sensitivity and approximately 83% specificity in cross-validation and 80%/75% in testing. No statistical method was used to fix the sample size in advance, and group allocation was not hidden from the investigators.

The TCR beta CDR3 regions were amplified from RNA transcripts. The first round of RT-PCR for the TCR CDR3 was performed with the HTBI primer set and the Qiagen OneStep RT-PCR kit. Libraries were constructed in a second round of multiplex PCR, after which size selection and purification were performed. Libraries were sequenced paired-end with 100 bp reads on an Illumina HiSeq2000. The source study handled its data this way. SOAPnuke was used to process the raw data, throwing out any read that contained adapters or uncalled bases, had a mean Phred below 15, or lacked an exact constant-primer or identifier match. High-quality paired reads were merged with COPE v1.2.5, and unique nucleotide sequences were defined as clonotypes. MiTCR v1.1 was used to align the clonotypes against IMGT TRBV, TRBD and TRBJ reference segments. The analysis included only V-J combinations with a frequency above 0.0001, which together covered over 98% of the repertoires. The TCS score was defined as F50 (clonal expansion) divided by E x V (chaos), with BLOSUM62-based TCRdist calculated between CDR3 peptides within each V-J. Welch's t-statistics and random forest reduced 500 to 650 V-J features to 13, which were used in a naive Bayes classifier (R e1071). The similarity between thyroid and blood repertoires was quantified using the Morisita-Horn index. TCRdb reprocessing: public reads trimmed at Q25 with fastp, clones called with MiXCR, in-frame beta chains kept. Each record represents a unique CDR3 protein, reported with the most common genes and DNA among its rows. TCRdb's processing, not the authors', yielded these V and J calls. The table for this sample lists a few hundred thousand distinct CDR3 sequences; about 46% of them were counted only once. The top ten clones comprise 35% to 50% of the sample.

The table lists this clonotype with many counts. What this receptor recognizes is not known. Per-base quality was not reported, and no clone a single base away is much larger than it. Here the chain combines TRBV7-2 and TRBJ1-2; confidence is insufficient to name the D gene. Sequencing was performed on peripheral blood or thyroid tissue (not recorded which). The receptor comes from an adult woman with Graves' disease, either hyperthyroidism or ophthalmopathy (not recorded which). The CDR3 here reads CASSLTPVTGGYTF. The nucleotide sequence reads TGTGCCAGCAGCTTAACCCCGGTTACCGGTGGCTACACCTTC.